The TCR beta chain described here comes from a study of Ad26.COV2.S vaccination and SARS-CoV-2 variants. Study as a whole: Donor participated within the Ad26.COV2.S arm of the COV1001 trial. Once, or twice with 56 days between doses, Ad26.COV2.S was given intramuscularly.

Treatment given: about 20 received Ad26.COV2.S at low or high dose, single or two shots; 5 received placebo; per-sample allocation not given. Sampling was performed 63 days after the first vaccine or placebo injection. Ad26.COV2.S expressed prefusion-stabilized spike from the original Wuhan strain. Germline V gene sequence: CDR1 MNHEY, CDR2 SVGAGI. The CDR3 covers 14 residues. With V trimmed by 6 bases and J by 2 bases, 4 bases remained unmatched. The protocol was immunoSEQ multiplex PCR, while the TCRdb copy is restricted to in-frame clones and leaves out a portion. The sample has 300,000 to 400,000 clones; 86% are singletons.

The rearrangement uses TRBV6-5 and TRBJ1-1, with 9 bases lining up with TRBD1. Sequencing used peripheral blood, obtained in a trial of Ad26.COV2.S vaccine versus placebo. The sequence came from a person aged 18-65 years who received the Ad26.COV2.S COVID-19 vaccine or a placebo. The CDR3 DNA follows: TGTGCCAGCAGGCTAACAGGGGGCAACACTGAAGCTTTCTTT. Translating gives CASRLTGGNTEAFF.